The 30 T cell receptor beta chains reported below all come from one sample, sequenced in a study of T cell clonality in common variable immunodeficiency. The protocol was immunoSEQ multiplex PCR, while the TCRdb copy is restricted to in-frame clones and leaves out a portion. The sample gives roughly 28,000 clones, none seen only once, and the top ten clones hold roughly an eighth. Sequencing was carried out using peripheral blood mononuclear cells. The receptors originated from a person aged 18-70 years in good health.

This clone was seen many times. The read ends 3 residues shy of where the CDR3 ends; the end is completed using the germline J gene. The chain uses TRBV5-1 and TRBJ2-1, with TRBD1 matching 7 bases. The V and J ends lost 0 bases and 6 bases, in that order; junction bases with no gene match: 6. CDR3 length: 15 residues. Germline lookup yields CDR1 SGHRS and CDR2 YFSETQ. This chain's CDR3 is CASSLGVGGPNEQFF. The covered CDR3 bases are TGCGCCAGCAGCTTGGGCGTAGGGGGCCCCAATGAG.

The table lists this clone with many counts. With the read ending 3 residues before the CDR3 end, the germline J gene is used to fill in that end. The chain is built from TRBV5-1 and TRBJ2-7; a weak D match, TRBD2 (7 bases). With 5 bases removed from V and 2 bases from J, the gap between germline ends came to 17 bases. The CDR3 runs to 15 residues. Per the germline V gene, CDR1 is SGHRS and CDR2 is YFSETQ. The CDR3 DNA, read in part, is TGCGCCAGCAGAGGGGGGGGAGGGATGACCTACGAG. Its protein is CASRGGGGMTYE. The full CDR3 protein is CASRGGGGMTYEQYF.

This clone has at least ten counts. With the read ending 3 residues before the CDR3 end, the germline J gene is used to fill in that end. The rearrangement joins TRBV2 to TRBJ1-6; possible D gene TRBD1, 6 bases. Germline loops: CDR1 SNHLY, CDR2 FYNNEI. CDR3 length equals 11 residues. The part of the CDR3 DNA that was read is TGTGCCAGTCGTCCAGGGGTGGCC. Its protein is CASRPGVA. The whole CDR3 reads CASRPGVALHF.

CDR3 residues: CASTGSVTMNTEAFF. The sequenced part of the CDR3 DNA is TGTGCCAGTACAGGTTCAGTCACTATGAACACTGAA. The chain employs TRBV2 and TRBJ1-1, with D possibly being TRBD1 (5 bases). Read coverage stops 3 residues before the CDR3 terminus; the germline J gene supplies the remainder. The CDR3 spans 15 residues. CDR1 is SNHLY, CDR2 FYNNEI, per germline. Trimming removed 9 bases at V and 0 bases at J, with 17 bases between.

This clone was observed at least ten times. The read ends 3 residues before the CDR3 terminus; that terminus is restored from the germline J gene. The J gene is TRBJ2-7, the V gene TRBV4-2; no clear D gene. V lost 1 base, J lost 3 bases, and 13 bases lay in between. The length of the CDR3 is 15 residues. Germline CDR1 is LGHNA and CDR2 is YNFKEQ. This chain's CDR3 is CASSQGSQAVYEQYF. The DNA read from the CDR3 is TGTGCCAGCAGCCAAGGCAGTCAGGCCGTCTACGAG.

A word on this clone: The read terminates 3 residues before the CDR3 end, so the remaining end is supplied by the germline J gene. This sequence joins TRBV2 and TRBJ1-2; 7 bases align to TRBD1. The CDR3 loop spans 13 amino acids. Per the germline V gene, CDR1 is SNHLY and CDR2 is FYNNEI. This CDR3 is CASSDNRGWGYTF. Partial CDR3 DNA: TGTGCCAGCAGTGACAACAGGGGCTGGGGC.

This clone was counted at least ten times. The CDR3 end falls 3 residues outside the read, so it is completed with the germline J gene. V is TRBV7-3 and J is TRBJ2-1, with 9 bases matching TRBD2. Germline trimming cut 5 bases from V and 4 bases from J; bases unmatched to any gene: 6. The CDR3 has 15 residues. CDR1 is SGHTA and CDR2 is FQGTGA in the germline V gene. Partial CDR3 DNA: TGTGCCAGCAGCCTTTCTAGCGGGGATTACAATGAG. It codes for CASSLSSGDYNE. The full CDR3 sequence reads CASSLSSGDYNEQFF.

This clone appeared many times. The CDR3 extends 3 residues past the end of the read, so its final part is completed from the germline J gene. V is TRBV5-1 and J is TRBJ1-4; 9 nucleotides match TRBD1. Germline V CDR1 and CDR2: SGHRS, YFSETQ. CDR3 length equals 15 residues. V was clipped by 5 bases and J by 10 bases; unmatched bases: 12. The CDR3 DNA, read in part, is TGCGCCAGCAGTTCCGCCGGGACAGGGTATGGAAAA. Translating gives CASSSAGTGYGK. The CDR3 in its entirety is CASSSAGTGYGKLFF. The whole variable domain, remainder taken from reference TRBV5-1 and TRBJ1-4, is KAGVTQTPRYLIKTRGQQVTLSCSPISGHRSVSWYQQTPGQGLQFLFEYFSETQRNKGNFPGRFSGRQFSNSRSEMNVSTLELGDSALYLCASSSAGTGYGKLFFGSGTQLSVL.

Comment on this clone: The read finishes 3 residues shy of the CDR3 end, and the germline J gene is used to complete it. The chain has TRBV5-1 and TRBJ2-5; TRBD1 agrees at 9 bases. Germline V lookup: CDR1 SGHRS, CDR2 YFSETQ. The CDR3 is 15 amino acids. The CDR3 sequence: CASSLRDRVTDTQYF. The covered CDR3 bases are TGCGCCAGCAGCTTAAGGGACAGGGTGACAGATACC.

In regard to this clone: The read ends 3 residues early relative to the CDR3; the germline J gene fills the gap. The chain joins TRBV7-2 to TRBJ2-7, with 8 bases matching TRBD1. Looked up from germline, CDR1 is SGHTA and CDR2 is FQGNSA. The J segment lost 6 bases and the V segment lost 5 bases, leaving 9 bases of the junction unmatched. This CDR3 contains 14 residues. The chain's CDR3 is CASSHNRGWREQYF. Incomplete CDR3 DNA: TGTGCCAGCAGCCACAACAGGGGGTGGCGCGAG. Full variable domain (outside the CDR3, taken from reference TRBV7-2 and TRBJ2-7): GAGVSQSPSNKVTEKGKDVELRCDPISGHTALYWYRQSLGQGLEFLIYFQGNSAPDKSGLPSDRFSAERTGGSVSTLTIQRTQQEDSAVYLCASSHNRGWREQYFGPGTRLTVT.

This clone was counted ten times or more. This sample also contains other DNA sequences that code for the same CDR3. The chain's CDR3 is CASSPGRGHGYTF. The CDR3 bases that were read are TGTGCCAGCAGCCCCGGGAGGGGGCATGGC. The chain uses TRBV7-3 and TRBJ1-2; TRBD1 matches 7 bases. The read ends 3 residues shy of where the CDR3 ends; the end is completed using the germline J gene. CDR1 SGHTA and CDR2 FQGTGA come from the germline V gene. The CDR3 is made up of 13 amino acids. The V and J ends lost 5 bases and 6 bases, in that order; junction bases with no gene match: 6.

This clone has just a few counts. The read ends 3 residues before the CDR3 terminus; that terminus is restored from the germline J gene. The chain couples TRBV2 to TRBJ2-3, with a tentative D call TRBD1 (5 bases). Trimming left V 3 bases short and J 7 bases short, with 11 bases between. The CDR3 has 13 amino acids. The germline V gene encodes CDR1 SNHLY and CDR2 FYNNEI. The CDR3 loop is CASSEGLEHTQYF. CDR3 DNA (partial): TGTGCCAGCAGTGAGGGGCTGGAACATACG. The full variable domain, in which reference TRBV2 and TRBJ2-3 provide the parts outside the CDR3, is EPEVTQTPSHQVTQMGQEVILRCVPISNHLYFYWYRQILGQKVEFLVSFYNNEISEKSEIFDDQFSVERPDGSNFTLKIRSTKLEDSAMYFCASSEGLEHTQYFGPGTRLTVL.

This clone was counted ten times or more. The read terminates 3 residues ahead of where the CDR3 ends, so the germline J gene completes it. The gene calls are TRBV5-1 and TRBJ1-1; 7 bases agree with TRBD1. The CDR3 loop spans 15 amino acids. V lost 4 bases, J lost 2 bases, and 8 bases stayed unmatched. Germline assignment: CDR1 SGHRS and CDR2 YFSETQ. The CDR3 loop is CASSLTGTVNTEAFF. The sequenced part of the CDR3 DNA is TGCGCCAGCAGCCTAACTGGGACAGTCAACACTGAA.

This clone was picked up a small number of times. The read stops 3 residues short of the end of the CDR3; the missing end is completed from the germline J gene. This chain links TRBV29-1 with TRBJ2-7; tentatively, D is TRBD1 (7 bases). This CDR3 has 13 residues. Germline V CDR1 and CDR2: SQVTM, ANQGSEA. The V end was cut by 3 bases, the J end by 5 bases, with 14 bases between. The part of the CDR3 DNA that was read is TGCAGCGTTGATAAGGCAGGGGGGCACGAG. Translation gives CSVDKAGGHE. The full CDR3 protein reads CSVDKAGGHEQYF.

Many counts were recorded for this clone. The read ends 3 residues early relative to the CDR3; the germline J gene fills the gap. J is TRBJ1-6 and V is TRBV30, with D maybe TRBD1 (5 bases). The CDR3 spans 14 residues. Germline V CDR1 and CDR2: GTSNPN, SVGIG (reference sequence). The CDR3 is CAWRDPGGHWTLHF. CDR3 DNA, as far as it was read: TGTGCCTGGAGGGACCCGGGGGGTCACTGGACC.

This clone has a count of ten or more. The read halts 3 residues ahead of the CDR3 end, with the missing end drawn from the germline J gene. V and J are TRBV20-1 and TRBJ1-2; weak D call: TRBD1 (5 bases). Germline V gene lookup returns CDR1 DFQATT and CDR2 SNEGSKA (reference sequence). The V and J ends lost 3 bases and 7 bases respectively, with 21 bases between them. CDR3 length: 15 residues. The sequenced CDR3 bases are TGCAGTGCTAGTTCACGGGCCCAGGGCTGGGGTGGC. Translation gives CSASSRAQGWGG. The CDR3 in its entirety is CSASSRAQGWGGYTF.

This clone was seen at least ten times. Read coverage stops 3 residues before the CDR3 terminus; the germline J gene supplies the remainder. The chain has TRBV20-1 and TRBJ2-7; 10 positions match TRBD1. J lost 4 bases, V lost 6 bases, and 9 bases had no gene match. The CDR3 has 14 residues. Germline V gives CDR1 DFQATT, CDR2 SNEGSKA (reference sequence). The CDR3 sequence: CSATWDRGSYEQYF. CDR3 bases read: TGCAGTGCGACGTGGGACAGGGGATCGTACGAG.

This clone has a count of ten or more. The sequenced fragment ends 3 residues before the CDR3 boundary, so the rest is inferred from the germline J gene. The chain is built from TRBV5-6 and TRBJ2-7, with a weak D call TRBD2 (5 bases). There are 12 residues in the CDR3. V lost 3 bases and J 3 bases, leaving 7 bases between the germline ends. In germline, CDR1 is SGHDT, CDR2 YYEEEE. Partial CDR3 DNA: TGTGCCAGCAGCTCTCGGGGCTACGAG. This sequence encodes CASSSRGYE. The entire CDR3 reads CASSSRGYEQYF.

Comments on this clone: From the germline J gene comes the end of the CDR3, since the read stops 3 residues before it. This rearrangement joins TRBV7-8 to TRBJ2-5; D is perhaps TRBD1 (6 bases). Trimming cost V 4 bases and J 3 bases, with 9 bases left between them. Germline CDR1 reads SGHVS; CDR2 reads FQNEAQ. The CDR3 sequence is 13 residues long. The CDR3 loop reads CASSSYREETQYF. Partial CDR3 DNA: TGTGCCAGCAGCTCTTACAGGGAAGAGACC.

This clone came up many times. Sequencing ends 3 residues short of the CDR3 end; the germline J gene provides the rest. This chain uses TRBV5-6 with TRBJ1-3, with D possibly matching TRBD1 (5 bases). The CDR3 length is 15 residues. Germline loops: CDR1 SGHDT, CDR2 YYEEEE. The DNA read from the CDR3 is TGTGCCAGCAGCTTGGAGGGACTCCTTGGAGGGACC. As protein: CASSLEGLLGGT. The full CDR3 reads CASSLEGLLGGTIYF.

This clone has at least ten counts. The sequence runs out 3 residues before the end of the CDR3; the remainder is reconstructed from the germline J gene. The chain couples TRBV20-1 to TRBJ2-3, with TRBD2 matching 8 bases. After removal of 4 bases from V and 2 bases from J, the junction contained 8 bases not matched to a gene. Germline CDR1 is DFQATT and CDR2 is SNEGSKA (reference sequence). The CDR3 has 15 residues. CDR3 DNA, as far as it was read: TGCAGTGCTATTATGCTAGCGGGCCTCACAGATACG. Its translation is CSAIMLAGLTDT. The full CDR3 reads CSAIMLAGLTDTQYF.

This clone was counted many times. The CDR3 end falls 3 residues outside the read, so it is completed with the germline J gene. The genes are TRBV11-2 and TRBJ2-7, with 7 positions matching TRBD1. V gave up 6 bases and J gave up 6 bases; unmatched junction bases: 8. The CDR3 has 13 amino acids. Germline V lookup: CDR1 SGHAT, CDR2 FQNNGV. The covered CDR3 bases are TGTGCCAGCAGTAACAGGGGACCTCTCGAG. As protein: CASSNRGPLE. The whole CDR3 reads CASSNRGPLEQYF.

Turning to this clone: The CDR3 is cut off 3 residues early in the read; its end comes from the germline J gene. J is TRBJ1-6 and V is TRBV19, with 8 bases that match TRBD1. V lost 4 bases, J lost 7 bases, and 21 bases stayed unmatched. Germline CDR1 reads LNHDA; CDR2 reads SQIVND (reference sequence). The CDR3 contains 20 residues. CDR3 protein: CASSTLDSPVTGVLNSPLHF. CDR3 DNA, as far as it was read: TGTGCCAGTAGTACCCTAGACTCCCCCGTGACAGGGGTTTTAAATTCACCC.

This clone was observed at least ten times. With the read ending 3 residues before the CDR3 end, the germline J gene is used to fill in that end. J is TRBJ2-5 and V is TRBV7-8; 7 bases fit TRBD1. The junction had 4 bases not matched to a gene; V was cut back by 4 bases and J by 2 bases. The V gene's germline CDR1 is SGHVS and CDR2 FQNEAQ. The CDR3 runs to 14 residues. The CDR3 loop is CASSWGTEQETQYF. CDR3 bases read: TGTGCCAGCAGCTGGGGGACAGAACAAGAGACC.

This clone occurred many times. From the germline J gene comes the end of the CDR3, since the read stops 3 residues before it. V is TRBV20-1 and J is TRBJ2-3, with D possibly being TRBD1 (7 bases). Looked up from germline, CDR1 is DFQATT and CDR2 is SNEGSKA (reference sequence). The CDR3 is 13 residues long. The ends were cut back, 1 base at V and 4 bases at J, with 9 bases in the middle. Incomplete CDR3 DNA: TGCAGTGCTAGAGTCAGGGGGGCAGATACG. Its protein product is CSARVRGADT. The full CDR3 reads CSARVRGADTQYF.

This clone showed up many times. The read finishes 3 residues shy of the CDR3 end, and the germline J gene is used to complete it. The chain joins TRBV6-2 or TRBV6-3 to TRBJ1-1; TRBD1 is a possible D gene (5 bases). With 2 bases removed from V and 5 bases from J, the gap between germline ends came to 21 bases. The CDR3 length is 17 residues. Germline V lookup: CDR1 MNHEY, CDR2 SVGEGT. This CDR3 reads CASSYGGGGFLGTEAFF. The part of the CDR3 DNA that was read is TGTGCCAGCAGTTACGGCGGGGGAGGGTTTTTAGGGACTGAA.

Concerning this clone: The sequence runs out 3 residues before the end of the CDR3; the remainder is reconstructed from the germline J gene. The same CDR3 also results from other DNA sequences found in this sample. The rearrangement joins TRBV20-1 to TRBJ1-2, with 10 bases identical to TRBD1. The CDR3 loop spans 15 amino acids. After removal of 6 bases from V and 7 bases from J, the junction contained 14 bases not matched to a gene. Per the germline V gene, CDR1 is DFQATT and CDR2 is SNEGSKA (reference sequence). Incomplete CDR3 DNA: TGCAGTGCCAGATGGGACAGGGGCCCAAGGGGTGGC. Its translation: CSARWDRGPRGG. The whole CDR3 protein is CSARWDRGPRGGYTF.

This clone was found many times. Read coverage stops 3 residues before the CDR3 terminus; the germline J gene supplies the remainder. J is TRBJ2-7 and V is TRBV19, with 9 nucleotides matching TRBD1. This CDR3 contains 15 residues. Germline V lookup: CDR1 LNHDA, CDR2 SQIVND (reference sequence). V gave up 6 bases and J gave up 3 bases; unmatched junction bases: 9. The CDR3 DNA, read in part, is TGTGCCAGTAGCGCCCGGACAGGGGCCTTCTACGAG. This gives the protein CASSARTGAFYE. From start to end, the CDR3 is CASSARTGAFYEQYF.

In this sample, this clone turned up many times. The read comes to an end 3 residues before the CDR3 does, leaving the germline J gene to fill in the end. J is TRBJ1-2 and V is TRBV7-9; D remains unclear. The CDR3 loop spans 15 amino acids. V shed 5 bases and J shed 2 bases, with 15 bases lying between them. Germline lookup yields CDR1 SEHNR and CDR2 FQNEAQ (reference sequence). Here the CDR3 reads CASSPPSGWNYGYTF. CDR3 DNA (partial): TGTGCCAGCAGCCCCCCATCAGGTTGGAACTATGGC.

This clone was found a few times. CDR3 residues: CASSLGGGYNEQFF. CDR3 DNA (partial): TGTGCCAGCAGCCTCGGGGGGGGATACAATGAG. The chain uses TRBV7-9 and TRBJ2-1; 8 bases map to TRBD2. The CDR3 extends 3 residues past the end of the read, so its final part is completed from the germline J gene. The germline CDR1 and CDR2 sequences are SEHNR and FQNEAQ (reference sequence). This CDR3 spans 14 amino acids. The J segment lost 4 bases and the V segment lost 5 bases, leaving 4 bases of the junction unmatched. The whole variable domain, remainder taken from reference TRBV7-9 and TRBJ2-1, is DTGVSQNPRHKITKRGQNVTFRCDPISEHNRLYWYRQTLGQGPEFLTYFQNEAQLEKSRLLSDRFSAERPKGSFSTLEIQRTEQGDSAMYLCASSLGGGYNEQFFGPGTRLTVL.